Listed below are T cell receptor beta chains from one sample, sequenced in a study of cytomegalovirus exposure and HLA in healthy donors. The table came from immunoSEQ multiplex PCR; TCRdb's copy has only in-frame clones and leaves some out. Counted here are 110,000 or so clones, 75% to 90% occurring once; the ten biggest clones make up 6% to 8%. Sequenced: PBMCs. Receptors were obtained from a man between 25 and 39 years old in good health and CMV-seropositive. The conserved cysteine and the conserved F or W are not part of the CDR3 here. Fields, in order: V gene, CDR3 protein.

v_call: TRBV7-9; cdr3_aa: ASSPPGGSDQPQH
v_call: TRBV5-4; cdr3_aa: ASSSGETEAF
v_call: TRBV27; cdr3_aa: ASSLFATGTDGSYNEQF
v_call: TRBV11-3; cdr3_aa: ASSLDLGFPLH
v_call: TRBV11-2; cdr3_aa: ASSLRGGDGLNEKLF
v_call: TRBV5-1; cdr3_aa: ASSYGQGYEQY
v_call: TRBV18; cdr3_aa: ASSPPSAFGELF
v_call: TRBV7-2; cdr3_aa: ASSLVTGGAPTQY
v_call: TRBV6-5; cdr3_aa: ASSYRDRRNEQF
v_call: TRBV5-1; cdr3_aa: ASSSRGPSNTGELF
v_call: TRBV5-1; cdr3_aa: ASSLATGGEQY
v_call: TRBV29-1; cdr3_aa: SVLETNYGYT
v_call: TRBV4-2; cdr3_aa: ASSQATGGAHTIY
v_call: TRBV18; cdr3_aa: ASSPPDREHGYT
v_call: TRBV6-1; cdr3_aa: ASTYRGQQDEQF
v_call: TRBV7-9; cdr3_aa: ASSLGGQGRGQPQH